This T cell receptor (beta chain) was found in a study of blood T cell repertoires in COVID-19. The J segment lost 6 bases and the V segment lost 4 bases, leaving 7 bases of the junction unmatched. Per the germline V gene, CDR1 is SGHTA and CDR2 is FQGTGA. The CDR3 contains 14 residues. This clone was seen a handful of times. The table came from immunoSEQ multiplex PCR; TCRdb's copy has only in-frame clones and leaves some out. This table holds 150,000 to 200,000 clones, around 89% found once. The rearrangement links TRBV7-3 to TRBJ1-2; 8 nucleotides match TRBD1. Sequences were obtained from peripheral blood. The sequence derives from a man younger than 30 who had recovered from COVID-19. The CDR3 loop reads CASSSGQGRDGYTF. The CDR3 DNA reads as TGTGCCAGCAGCTCCGGACAGGGTCGGGATGGCTACACCTTC.